What follows are 6 T cell receptor beta chains derived from one specimen sequenced in a study of human T cells and chemical hapten exposure. TCRdb analysed the RACE reads with MiXCR anew, one entry per CDR3 protein. The sample includes under 200,000 distinct CDR3 sequences, more than 25% seen only once; the top ten take just under 3%. Indicated time point: pre-sensitization, week 0. The treatment here: therapeutic diphenylcyclopropenone sensitization with weekly scalp DPC. Sample: whole blood, taken in connection with sensitization to the hapten diphenylcyclopropenone (DPC). These receptor sequences come from a woman aged 25 to 39 with alopecia areata. Some clones in this sample may be carry-over from other donors' samples.

The gene calls are TRBV6-5 and TRBJ2-7; possibly TRBD1 or TRBD2 for D (5 bases each). CDR1 is MNHEY and CDR2 is SVGAGI in the germline V gene. The CDR3 has 15 residues. Trimming pared 0 bases from V and 7 bases from J, leaving 16 bases between. The CDR3 DNA is TGTGCCAGCAGTTACTCCCCGGGACCGGGGTGGGAGCAGTACTTC. This codes for CASSYSPGPGWEQYF.

This clonotype was found a few times. V is TRBV7-9 and J is TRBJ1-5; D is undetermined. Germline CDR1 SEHNR, CDR2 FQNEAQ (reference sequence). The CDR3 extends over 14 amino acids. Trimming stripped 5 bases from V and 2 bases from J, with 10 bases between. The CDR3 coding sequence is TGTGCCAGCAGCCCCTCCGCTGGCAATCAGCCCCAGCATTTT. Protein sequence: CASSPSAGNQPQHF.

This clonotype has more than one count but fewer than ten. V is TRBV5-1 and J is TRBJ2-7, with D perhaps matching TRBD2 (6 bases). V was cut by 1 base and J by 2 bases, with 7 bases left in between. The CDR3 has 13 residues. Germline V gene sequence: CDR1 SGHRS, CDR2 YFSETQ. CDR3 residues: CASSLTGAYEQYF. The CDR3 nucleotides read TGCGCCAGCAGCTTGACGGGGGCCTACGAGCAGTACTTC.

The V call is TRBV6-1, the J call TRBJ1-1, with D possibly being TRBD1 (5 bases). V lost 4 bases, J lost 4 bases, and 10 bases lay in between. The CDR3 has 13 amino acids. CDR1 is MNHNS and CDR2 is SASEGT in the germline V gene. DNA for the CDR3: TGTGCCAGCAGTGCCAGGGTGGGCACTGAAGCTTTCTTT. Translation gives CASSARVGTEAFF.

This chain uses TRBV7-2 with TRBJ1-1; D is uncertain. Looked up from germline, CDR1 is SGHTA and CDR2 is FQGNSA. CDR3 length equals 15 residues. The V end lost 4 bases, the J end lost 4 bases, and 16 bases lay between the germline ends. In nucleotides, the CDR3 is TGTGCCAGCAGCTCTGCCGGGCCGCCAGGCACTGAAGCTTTCTTT. Its translation is CASSSAGPPGTEAFF.

This clonotype was recorded at least ten times. V gene TRBV11-1 combines with J gene TRBJ1-1; no firm D call. Germline V gene sequence: CDR1 SGHAT, CDR2 FQDESV (reference sequence). Trimming cost V 3 bases and J 5 bases, with 7 bases left between them. The CDR3 is 12 amino acids. CDR3 DNA: TGTGCCAGCAGCTTGTGGCAGACTGAAGCTTTCTTT. Translated: CASSLWQTEAFF.